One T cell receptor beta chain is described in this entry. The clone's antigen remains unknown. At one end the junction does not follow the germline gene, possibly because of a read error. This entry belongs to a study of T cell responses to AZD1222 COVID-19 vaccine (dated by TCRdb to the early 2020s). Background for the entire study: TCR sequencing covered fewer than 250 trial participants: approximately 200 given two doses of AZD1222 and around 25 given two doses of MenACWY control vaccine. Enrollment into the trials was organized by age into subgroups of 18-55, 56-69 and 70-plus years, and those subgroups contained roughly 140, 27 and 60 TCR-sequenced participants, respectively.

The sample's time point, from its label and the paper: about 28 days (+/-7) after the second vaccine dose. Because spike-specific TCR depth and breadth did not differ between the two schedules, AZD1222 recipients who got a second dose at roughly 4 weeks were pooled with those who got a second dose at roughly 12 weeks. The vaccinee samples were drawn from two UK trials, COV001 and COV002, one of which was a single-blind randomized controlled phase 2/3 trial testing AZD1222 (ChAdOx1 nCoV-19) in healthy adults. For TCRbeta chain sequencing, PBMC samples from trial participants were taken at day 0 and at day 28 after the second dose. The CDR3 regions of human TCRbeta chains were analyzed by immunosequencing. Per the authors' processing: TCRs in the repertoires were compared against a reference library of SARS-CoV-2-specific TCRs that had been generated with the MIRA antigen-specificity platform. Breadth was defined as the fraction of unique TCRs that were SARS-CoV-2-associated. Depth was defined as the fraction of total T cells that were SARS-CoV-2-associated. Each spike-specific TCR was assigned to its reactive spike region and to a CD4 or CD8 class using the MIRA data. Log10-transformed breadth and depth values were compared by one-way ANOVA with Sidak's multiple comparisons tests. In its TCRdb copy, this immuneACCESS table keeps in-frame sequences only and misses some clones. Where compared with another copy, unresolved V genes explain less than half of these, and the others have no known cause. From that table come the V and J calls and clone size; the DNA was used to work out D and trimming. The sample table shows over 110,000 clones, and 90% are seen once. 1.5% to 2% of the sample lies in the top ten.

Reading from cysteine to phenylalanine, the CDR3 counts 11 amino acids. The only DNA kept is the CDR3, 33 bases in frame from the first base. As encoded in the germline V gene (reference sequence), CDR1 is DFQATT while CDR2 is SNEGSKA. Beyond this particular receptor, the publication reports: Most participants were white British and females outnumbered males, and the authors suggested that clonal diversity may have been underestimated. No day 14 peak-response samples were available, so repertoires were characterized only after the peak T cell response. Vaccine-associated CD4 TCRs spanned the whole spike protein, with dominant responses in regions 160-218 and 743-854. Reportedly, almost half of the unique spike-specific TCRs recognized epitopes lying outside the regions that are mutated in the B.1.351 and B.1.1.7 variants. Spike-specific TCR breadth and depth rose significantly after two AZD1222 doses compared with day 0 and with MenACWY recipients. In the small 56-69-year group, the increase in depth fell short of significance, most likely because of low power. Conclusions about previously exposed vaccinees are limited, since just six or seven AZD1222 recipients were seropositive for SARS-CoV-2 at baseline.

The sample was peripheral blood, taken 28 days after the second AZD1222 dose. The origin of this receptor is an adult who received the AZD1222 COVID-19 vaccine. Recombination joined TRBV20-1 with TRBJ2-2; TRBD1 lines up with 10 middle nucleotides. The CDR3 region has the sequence CSATGQGGLFF. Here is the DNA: TGCAGTGCTACCGGACAGGGGGGGCTGTTTTTT.